The subject of this entry is one T cell receptor beta chain. The sample holds a few counts of this clonotype. No antigen is known for it. No base quality values were provided; no much bigger clone lies one nucleotide off. The data are from a study of response to subunit inactivated influenza vaccine (dated by TCRdb to between 2018 and 2020). A note on the overall study: The study used deep quantitative T cell receptor repertoire profiling to track responses to a trivalent subunit inactivated influenza vaccine. The study at large found these results: The authors suggested that each seasonal influenza vaccination may recruit only a limited number of new T cells.

Relative to germline, V is 3 bases shorter and J is 2 bases shorter, with 11 bases between their ends. The CDR3, from cysteine to phenylalanine, totals 15 residues. Solely the CDR3 DNA is kept, with 45 bases framed from the first base. Receptor amplification or capture employed RT-PCR. The instrument was an Illumina HiSeq 2500. TCRdb took the public reads, trimmed them with fastp at Q25, ran MiXCR for clone calling and kept in-frame beta chains. Under each unique CDR3 protein, matching rows form one entry showing the most common genes and DNA. The sample records roughly 500,000 distinct CDR3 sequences, approximately 15% of which are singletons. 2.5% to 3.5% of the sample is in the top ten clones.

The chain links TRBV12-3 or TRBV12-4 with TRBJ1-3; the D gene is perhaps TRBD1, from 5 matching bases. The receptor comes from a man between 45 and 75 years old who received an inactivated influenza vaccine. Donor details come from another sample of the same person, matched by shared clones. This specimen was CD4+ T cells sorted from PBMCs, taken approximately 25 months after vaccination. The CDR3 has the sequence CASSFHAGPGNTIYF. At the DNA level, the sequence is TGTGCCAGCAGTTTTCATGCAGGGCCTGGAAACACCATATATTTT.